The 10 T cell receptor beta chains reported below all come from one sample, sequenced in a study of blood T cell repertoires in COVID-19. Profiled with immunoSEQ multiplex PCR; TCRdb holds only in-frame clones, not every one. This table holds roughly 140,000 clones, 85% found once. The sequenced sample consisted of peripheral blood. Source of these receptors: a woman aged 60-75 years with COVID-19, enrolled during active disease.

CDR3 in DNA: TGCGCCAGCAGCTTATGGACAGGGTTAATGGTGAACACTGAAGCTTTCTTT. Translated: CASSLWTGLMVNTEAFF. V usage is TRBV5-1 and J usage is TRBJ1-1; 8 positions agree with TRBD1. J lost 0 bases, V lost 2 bases, and 9 bases had no gene match. Germline CDR1 is SGHRS and CDR2 is YFSETQ. CDR3 length: 17 amino acids.

The J gene is TRBJ2-7, the V gene TRBV19, with TRBD2 matching 7 bases. Germline V gives CDR1 LNHDA, CDR2 SQIVND (reference sequence). CDR3 length: 14 amino acids. V lost 3 bases to trimming and J lost 7 bases; unmatched junction nucleotides: 9. Written as DNA, the CDR3 is TGTGCCAGTAGTATTATAGTAGGGGAGGGAGAGCAGTACTTC. It codes for CASSIIVGEGEQYF.

The V gene is TRBV7-8, the J gene TRBJ1-5; D not certain. Trimming pared 5 bases from V and 0 bases from J, leaving 17 bases between. This CDR3 has 17 residues. Germline loops: CDR1 SGHVS, CDR2 FQNEAQ. For the CDR3, the DNA is TGTGCCAGCAGCCAGAGATCCACTGCCCTTAGCAATCAGCCCCAGCATTTT. Translation: CASSQRSTALSNQPQHF.

V and J are TRBV5-1 and TRBJ2-7; 11 bases match TRBD2. V lost 2 bases, J lost 2 bases, and 3 bases stayed unmatched. From germline, CDR1 is SGHRS and CDR2 YFSETQ. The CDR3 length is 15 residues. The CDR3 region is CASSFTSGGTYEQYF. The CDR3 DNA follows: TGCGCCAGCAGCTTCACTAGCGGGGGAACCTACGAGCAGTACTTC. The entire variable domain, with the rest obtained from reference TRBV5-1 and TRBJ2-7, is as follows: KAGVTQTPRYLIKTRGQQVTLSCSPISGHRSVSWYQQTPGQGLQFLFEYFSETQRNKGNFPGRFSGRQFSNSRSEMNVSTLELGDSALYLCASSFTSGGTYEQYFGPGTRLTVT.

This rearrangement joins TRBV5-1 to TRBJ2-1; possible D gene TRBD1, 6 bases. The V gene's germline CDR1 is SGHRS and CDR2 YFSETQ. V shed 0 bases and J shed 5 bases, with 9 bases lying between them. This CDR3 comprises 14 residues. This CDR3 reads CASSLEAGDNEQFF. DNA of the CDR3: TGCGCCAGCAGCTTGGAGGCAGGGGACAATGAGCAGTTCTTC.

The chain employs TRBV11-2 and TRBJ2-2, with a weak D call TRBD2 (5 bases). The germline gives CDR1 SGHAT, CDR2 FQNNGV. Trimming took 1 base from V and 7 from J, leaving 13 bases between them. This CDR3 has 15 residues. CDR3 sequence reads: CASSLVGSVVGELFF. In DNA form, the CDR3 reads TGTGCCAGCAGCTTAGTCGGTAGCGTGGTCGGGGAGCTGTTTTTT.

V usage is TRBV27 and J usage is TRBJ1-2, with 7 positions matching TRBD1. The CDR3 extends over 16 amino acids. The germline V gene has CDR1 MNHEY and CDR2 SMNVEV (reference sequence). V lost 4 bases to trimming and J lost 1 base; unmatched junction nucleotides: 9. The CDR3 is CASSSIGTELNYGYTF. The CDR3 DNA follows: TGTGCCAGCAGTTCCATCGGGACAGAACTTAACTATGGCTACACCTTC.

V gene TRBV9 combines with J gene TRBJ1-1; TRBD1 aligns across 7 bases. CDR1 and CDR2 from the germline V gene are SGDLS and YYNGEE. The ends lost 0 bases at V and 7 bases at J; junction bases unmatched: 6. CDR3 length: 14 amino acids. CDR3 region: CASSVATQGNEAFF. The CDR3 coding sequence is TGTGCCAGCAGCGTAGCCACACAGGGGAATGAAGCTTTCTTT.

This sequence joins TRBV5-1 and TRBJ1-1; D possibly corresponds to TRBD1 (5 bases). V was trimmed by 3 bases and J by 5 bases, leaving 11 bases between them. The germline V gene has CDR1 SGHRS and CDR2 YFSETQ. The CDR3 is made up of 13 amino acids. The CDR3 spells CASSSQGGTEAFF. The CDR3 nucleotides read TGCGCCAGCAGCTCTCAGGGAGGAACTGAAGCTTTCTTT.

The chain is built from TRBV6-6 and TRBJ1-2; TRBD1 agrees at 9 bases. The CDR3 covers 15 residues. V was pared by 2 bases and J by 6 bases, with 7 bases of the junction left unmatched. CDR1 is MNHNY and CDR2 is SVGAGI in the germline V gene (reference sequence). The CDR3 DNA reads as TGTGCCAGCAGTTACGGACAGGGGAAAAGCAATGGCTACACCTTC. Its translation: CASSYGQGKSNGYTF.